This TCR beta chain originates from a study of cytomegalovirus exposure and HLA in healthy donors. Overall study: Roughly 80% of 300 to 450 genotyped donors fell in the Caucasian-associated ancestry cluster.

Comment on this clone: Antigen specificity is unknown.

The V gene end was trimmed by 4 bases and the J gene end by 6 bases; junction bases not matched to a gene: 5. The CDR3 is made up of 14 amino acids. Germline assignment: CDR1 SGDLS and CDR2 YYNGEE. When sampled, the donors appeared nominally healthy, though they likely had unrecorded immune exposures. Study-level findings and limits: It was in a later analysis that TCR association rates were seen to vary by HLA locus, highest for DRB1 and lowest for HLA-C. Association of a missense DCLRE1C variant with TCR beta V- and J-gene trimming was reported in a later analysis.

A multiplex PCR was run with 60 Vbeta primers and 13 Jbeta primers. Profiling relied on immunoSEQ multiplex PCR, and the TCRdb table lists in-frame clones only, not all of them. This sample has more than 85,000 clones, with about four fifths found just once. The sequence was obtained from a male donor in good health and CMV-seropositive. The V call is TRBV9, the J call TRBJ2-1, with 9 bases lining up with TRBD2. Sequencing input: PBMCs. The CDR3 is CASSRQGLANEQFF. CDR3 nucleotides: TGTGCCAGCAGCCGACAGGGACTAGCCAATGAGCAGTTCTTC.